This T cell receptor beta chain was identified during a study of blood T cell repertoires in COVID-19. Study in general: Acute and convalescent COVID-19 specimens originated in the United States, Italy and Spain.

Authors' methods: Estimated nucleated cell counts came from reference gene primer amplification. Data came from immunoSEQ multiplex PCR; TCRdb stores just in-frame clones and leaves some out. V and J calls and clone size come straight from that table; D and trimming were deduced from the DNA. The table has roughly 65,000 clones, 82% seen once. This CDR3 spans 17 amino acids. The chain couples TRBV21-1 to TRBJ2-1; the table's D call TRBD2 went unverified against the DNA. TRBV21-1 is recorded as a pseudogene. This TCR derives from a human donor in a cohort sampled during active COVID-19. Sequenced input: peripheral blood. The chain's CDR3 is CASSALRGRYYYNEQFF. The CDR3 DNA is TGTGCCAGCAGCGCCCTAAGAGGGCGCTACTACTACAATGAGCAGTTCTTC.